The sequence of this T cell receptor beta chain was determined in a study of CD8 T cells in Susac syndrome. General observations from the study: The TCR sequencing and HLA analysis in the study involved a relatively small number of individuals, as the study acknowledged.

A note on this clonotype: Its specificity is unknown.

TCR beta from blood CD8+ and CD4+ T cells was sequenced. Purification of the CD8+ and CD4+ T cells relied on negative isolation, and TEMRA cells underwent FACS enrichment. A quantity of about 0.5 to 1 ug RNA underwent reverse transcription using random hexamers. The method of amplification for TCR beta CDR3 was immunoSEQ multiplex PCR, covering 54 Vbeta and 13 Jbeta. TCRdb reprocessed the immunoSEQ multiplex PCR reads via MiXCR and lists one record per CDR3 protein. The sample shows about 69,000 distinct CDR3 sequences, around nine tenths of them seen only once. The CDR3 extends over 15 amino acids. With 0 bases removed from V and 4 bases from J, the gap between germline ends came to 14 bases. Germline assignment: CDR1 SGHNT and CDR2 YYREEE (reference sequence).

This TCR came from a human donor with multiple sclerosis. The genes are TRBV5-4 and TRBJ2-7, with D perhaps matching TRBD1 or TRBD2 (6 bases each). The sample comprised CD8+ T cells from PBMCs. The CDR3 nucleotides are TGTGCCAGCAGCTTGGGCCGGGGGCCAGGGTACGAGCAGTACTTC. Protein product: CASSLGRGPGYEQYF.